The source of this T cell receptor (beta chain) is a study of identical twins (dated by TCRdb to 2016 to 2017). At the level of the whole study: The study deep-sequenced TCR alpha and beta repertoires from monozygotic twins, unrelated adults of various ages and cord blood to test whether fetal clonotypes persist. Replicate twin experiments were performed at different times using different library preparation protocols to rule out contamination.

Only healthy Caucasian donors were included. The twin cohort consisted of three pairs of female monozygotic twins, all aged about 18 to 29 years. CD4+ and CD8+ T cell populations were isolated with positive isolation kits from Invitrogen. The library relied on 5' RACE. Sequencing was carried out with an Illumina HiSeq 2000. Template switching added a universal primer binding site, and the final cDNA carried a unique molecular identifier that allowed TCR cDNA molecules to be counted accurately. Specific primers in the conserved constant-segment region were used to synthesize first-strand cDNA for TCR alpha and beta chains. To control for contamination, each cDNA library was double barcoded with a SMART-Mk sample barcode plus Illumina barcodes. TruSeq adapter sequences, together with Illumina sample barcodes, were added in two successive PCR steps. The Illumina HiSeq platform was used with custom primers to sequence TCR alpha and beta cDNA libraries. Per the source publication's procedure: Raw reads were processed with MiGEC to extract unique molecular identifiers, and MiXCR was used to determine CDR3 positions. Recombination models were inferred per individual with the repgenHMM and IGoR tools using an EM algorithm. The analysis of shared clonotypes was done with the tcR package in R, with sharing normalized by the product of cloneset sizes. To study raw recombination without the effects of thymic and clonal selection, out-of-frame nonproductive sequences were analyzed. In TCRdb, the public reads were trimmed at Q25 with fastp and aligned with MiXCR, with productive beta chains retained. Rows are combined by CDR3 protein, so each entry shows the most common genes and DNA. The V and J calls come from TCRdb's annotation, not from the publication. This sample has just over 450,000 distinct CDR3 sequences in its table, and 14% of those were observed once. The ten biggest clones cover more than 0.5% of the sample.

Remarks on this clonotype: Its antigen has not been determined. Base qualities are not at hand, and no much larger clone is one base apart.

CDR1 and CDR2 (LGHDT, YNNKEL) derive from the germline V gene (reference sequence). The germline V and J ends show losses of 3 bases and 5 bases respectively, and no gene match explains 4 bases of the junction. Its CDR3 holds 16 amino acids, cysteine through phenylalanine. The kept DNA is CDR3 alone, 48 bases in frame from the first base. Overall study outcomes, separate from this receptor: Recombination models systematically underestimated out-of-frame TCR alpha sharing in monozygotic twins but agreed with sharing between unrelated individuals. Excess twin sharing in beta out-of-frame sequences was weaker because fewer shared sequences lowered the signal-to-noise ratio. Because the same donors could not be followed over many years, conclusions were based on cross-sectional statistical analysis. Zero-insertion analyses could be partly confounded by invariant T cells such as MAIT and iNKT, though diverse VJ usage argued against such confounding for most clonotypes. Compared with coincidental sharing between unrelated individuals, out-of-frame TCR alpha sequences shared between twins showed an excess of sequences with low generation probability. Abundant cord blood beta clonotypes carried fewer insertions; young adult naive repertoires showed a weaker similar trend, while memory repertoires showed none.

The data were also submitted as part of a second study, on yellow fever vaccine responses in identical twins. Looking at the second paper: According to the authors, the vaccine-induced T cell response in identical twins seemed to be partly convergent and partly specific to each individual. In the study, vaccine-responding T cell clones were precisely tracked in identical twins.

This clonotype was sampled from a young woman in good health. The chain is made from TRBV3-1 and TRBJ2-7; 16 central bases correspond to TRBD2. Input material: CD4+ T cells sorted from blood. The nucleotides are TGTGCCAGCAGCCAGGGACTAGCGGGGGGGAGGGACGAGCAGTACTTC. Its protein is CASSQGLAGGRDEQYF.